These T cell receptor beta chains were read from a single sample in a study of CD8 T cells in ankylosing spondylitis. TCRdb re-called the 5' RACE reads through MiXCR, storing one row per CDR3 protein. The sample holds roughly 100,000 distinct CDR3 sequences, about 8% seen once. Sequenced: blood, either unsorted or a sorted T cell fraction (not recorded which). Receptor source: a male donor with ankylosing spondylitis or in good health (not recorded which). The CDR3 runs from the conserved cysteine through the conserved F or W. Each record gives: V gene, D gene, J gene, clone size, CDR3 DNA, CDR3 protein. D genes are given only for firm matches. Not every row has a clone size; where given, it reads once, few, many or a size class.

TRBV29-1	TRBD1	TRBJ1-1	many	TGCAGCGTTTCCCGGGACAGCTTGAACACTGAAGCTTTCTTT	CSVSRDSLNTEAFF
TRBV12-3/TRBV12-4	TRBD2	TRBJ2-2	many	TGTGCCAGCAGCCGCCGACTAGCGGGAGAGGCCGGGGAGCTGTTTTTT	CASSRRLAGEAGELFF
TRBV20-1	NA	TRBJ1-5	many	TGCAGTGCTCCGAGGACAGATAGCAATCAGCCCCAGCATTTT	CSAPRTDSNQPQHF
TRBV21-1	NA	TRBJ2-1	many	TGTGCCAGCAGCACGTGGTTCTTC	CASSTWFF
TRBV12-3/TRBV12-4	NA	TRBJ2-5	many	TGTGCCAGCAGTTCCGGACAGGGCGGGAGGGAGACCCAGTACTTC	CASSSGQGGRETQYF
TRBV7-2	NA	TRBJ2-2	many	TGTGCCAGCAGCTTAGGGCACGCCGGGGAGCTGTTTTTT	CASSLGHAGELFF
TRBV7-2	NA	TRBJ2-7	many	TGTGCCAGCAGCTTAGCGTTGGCAGTTGGCTACGAGCAGTACTTC	CASSLALAVGYEQYF
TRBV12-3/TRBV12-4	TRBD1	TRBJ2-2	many	TGTGCCAGCAGCCCGGGACAGGGGGCAAACACCGGGGAGCTGTTTTTT	CASSPGQGANTGELFF
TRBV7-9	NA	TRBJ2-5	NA	TGTGCCAGCAGCTTTGGTTTGTTGGAAGATACCCAGTACTTC	CASSFGLLEDTQYF
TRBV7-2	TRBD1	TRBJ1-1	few	TGTGCCAGCAGCCTCCGGGACAGCTACACTGAAGCTTTCTTT	CASSLRDSYTEAFF
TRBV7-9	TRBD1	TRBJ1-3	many	TGTGCCAGCAGCCGACAGGGATACACCATATATTTT	CASSRQGYTIYF
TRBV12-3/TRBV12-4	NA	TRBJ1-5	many	TGTGCCAGCAGTACCCCGCAAGTAAGCAATCAGCCCCAGCATTTT	CASSTPQVSNQPQHF
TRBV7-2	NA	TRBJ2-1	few	TGTGCCAGCAGCGGAATGGACATCCTCTCCTACAATGAGCAGTTCTTC	CASSGMDILSYNEQFF
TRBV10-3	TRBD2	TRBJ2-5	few	TGTGCCATCAGGGTGGGACTAGCAGACGAAGAGACCCAGTACTTC	CAIRVGLADEETQYF
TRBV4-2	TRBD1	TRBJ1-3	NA	TGTGCCAGCAGCCAGGACAGGGGAAACAGTCACTCTGGAAACACCATATATTTT	CASSQDRGNSHSGNTIYF